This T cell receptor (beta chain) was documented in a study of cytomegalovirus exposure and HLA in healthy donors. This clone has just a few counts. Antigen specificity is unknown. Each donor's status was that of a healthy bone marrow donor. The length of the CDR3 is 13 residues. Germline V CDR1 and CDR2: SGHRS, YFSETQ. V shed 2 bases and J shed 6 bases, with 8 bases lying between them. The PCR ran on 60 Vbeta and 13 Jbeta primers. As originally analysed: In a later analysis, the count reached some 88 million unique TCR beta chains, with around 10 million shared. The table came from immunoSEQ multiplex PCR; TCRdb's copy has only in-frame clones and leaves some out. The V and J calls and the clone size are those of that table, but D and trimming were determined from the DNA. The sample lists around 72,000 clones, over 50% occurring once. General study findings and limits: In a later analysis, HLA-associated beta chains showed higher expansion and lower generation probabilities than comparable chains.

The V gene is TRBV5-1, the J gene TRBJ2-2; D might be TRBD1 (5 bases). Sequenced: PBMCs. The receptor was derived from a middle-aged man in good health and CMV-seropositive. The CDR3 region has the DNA TGCGCCAGCAGCTTCGACAGCGCCGGGGAGCTGTTTTTT. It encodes CASSFDSAGELFF. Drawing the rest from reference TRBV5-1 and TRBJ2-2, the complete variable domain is KAGVTQTPRYLIKTRGQQVTLSCSPISGHRSVSWYQQTPGQGLQFLFEYFSETQRNKGNFPGRFSGRQFSNSRSEMNVSTLELGDSALYLCASSFDSAGELFFGEGSRLTVL.